The present entry profiles one T cell receptor beta chain with its context. Its antigen is as yet unknown. Relative to the germline gene, one junction end is altered; a read error may explain this. Germline-derived CDR1 and CDR2 are SQVTM and ANQGSEA. The CDR3 has 12 amino acids. The roughly 19-32 mg bulk tissue piece was not sorted before simultaneous RNA and DNA extraction. The data derive from a study of tumor-infiltrating lymphocytes in primary liver carcinoma. Study-wide context: The patient population consisted of men and women between 30 and 69 years of age. Tumors measured about 4 to 11 cm and were stage T1-T3 N0M0. Study results and limitations: Lesser overlap characterized tumor-adjacent and tumor-blood pairs relative to tumor region pairs.

Starting material of 400 to 600 ng total RNA yielded TCR beta cDNA via a constant-region primer. Three nested multiplex PCR rounds of slightly modified ARM-PCR generated TCR beta libraries. The two initial PCR rounds, approximately 10 cycles each, used TRBV1-TRBV30 forward and C-beta reverse primers. In TCRdb, the multiplex PCR reads were re-called with MiXCR into one record per CDR3 protein. The repertoire consists of about 190,000 distinct CDR3 sequences, with around 81% occurring once and the leading ten covering 15% to 20%. Source material: tumor tissue from primary liver carcinoma. The chain employs TRBV29-1 and TRBJ2-2; D might be TRBD1 or TRBD2, each matching 6 bases. This TCR derives from a man aged 40-49 years with primary liver carcinoma and hepatitis B virus infection. The CDR3 spells CSAGRGTGEVFF. The CDR3 DNA is TGCAGCGCCGGAAGGGGGACCGGGGAGGTGTTTTTT.